These T cell receptor beta chains were read from a single sample in a study of cytomegalovirus exposure and HLA in healthy donors. Assay used: immunoSEQ multiplex PCR; TCRdb lists only in-frame clones, some missing. The sample includes 100,000 to 150,000 clones, less than 85% of them seen just once. The sequenced sample was PBMCs. The receptors originated from a female donor in good health and CMV-seronegative. The CDR3 runs from the conserved cysteine through the conserved F or W. The D gene is left open where the match is weak. Clone size is not always given. Where it is, it says once, few, many or a class for expanded clones.

V,J,D,size,CDR3,DNA
TRBV5-1,TRBJ2-7,-,-,CASSADRSYEQYF,TGCGCCAGCAGCGCGGACAGATCCTACGAGCAGTACTTC
TRBV5-1,TRBJ1-2,-,-,CASRQVEGNGYTF,TGCGCCAGCAGACAGGTCGAAGGGAATGGCTACACCTTC
TRBV5-4,TRBJ2-4,-,once,CASSDGELAKNIQYF,TGTGCCAGCAGCGACGGGGAACTAGCCAAAAACATTCAGTACTTC
TRBV7-8,TRBJ2-5,TRBD2,-,CASSLGTSGGAGETQYF,TGTGCCAGCAGCTTAGGGACTAGCGGGGGGGCCGGGGAGACCCAGTACTTC
TRBV18,TRBJ2-1,TRBD2,-,CASSPRAGAGNEQFF,TGTGCCAGCTCACCACGTGCGGGAGCCGGGAATGAGCAGTTCTTC
TRBV6-1,TRBJ1-2,-,-,CASRETGVGGYTF,TGTGCCAGCAGAGAGACAGGCGTCGGAGGCTACACCTTC
TRBV7-2,TRBJ2-4,-,-,CASSLGAGWNSQYF,TGTGCCAGCAGCTTGGGTGCGGGTTGGAACAGTCAGTACTTC
TRBV11-2,TRBJ2-5,-,-,CASSLTRNQETQYF,TGTGCCAGCAGCTTAACGCGGAACCAAGAGACCCAGTACTTC
TRBV25-1,TRBJ1-1,-,-,CASTYIVNTEAFF,TGTGCCAGCACTTATATAGTGAACACTGAAGCTTTCTTT
TRBV19,TRBJ2-5,-,few,CASSSQRQETQYF,TGTGCCAGTAGTAGTCAGCGCCAAGAGACCCAGTACTTC
TRBV7-9,TRBJ2-7,-,-,CSSSVVRGTSYEQYF,TGTTCCAGCAGCGTCGTGAGGGGGACCTCCTACGAGCAGTACTTC
TRBV5-1,TRBJ2-5,TRBD1,-,CASSEGTAQETQYF,TGCGCCAGCAGCGAAGGGACAGCACAAGAGACCCAGTACTTC
TRBV11-2,TRBJ2-7,TRBD2,-,CASSLVSGSSEQYF,TGTGCCAGCAGCTTAGTGAGCGGGAGTAGCGAGCAGTACTTC
TRBV25-1,TRBJ2-7,TRBD2,once,CASSVAGEGYEQYF,TGTGCCAGCAGTGTAGCGGGAGAGGGGTACGAGCAGTACTTC
TRBV2,TRBJ1-6,-,-,CASSVTGPNSPLHF,TGTGCCAGCAGTGTAACAGGGCCTAATTCACCCCTCCACTTT
TRBV2,TRBJ2-7,-,few,CASNNRETTEQYF,TGTGCCAGCAATAACAGAGAGACTACCGAGCAGTACTTC
TRBV19,TRBJ1-1,TRBD1,-,CASSRDRGAGTEAFF,TGTGCCAGTTCCCGGGACAGGGGAGCGGGCACTGAAGCTTTCTTT
TRBV7-9,TRBJ1-1,TRBD1,-,CASSFGDRGHFTEAFF,TGTGCCAGCAGCTTTGGGGACAGGGGGCATTTCACTGAAGCTTTCTTT
TRBV28,TRBJ2-7,TRBD1,-,CASSLTILPRTGSYEQYF,TGTGCCAGCAGTTTAACTATCCTACCTCGGACAGGGTCCTACGAGCAGTACTTC
TRBV4-2,TRBJ2-5,TRBD2,once,CASSQGTSGQETQYF,TGTGCCAGCAGCCAAGGGACTAGCGGACAAGAGACCCAGTACTTC
TRBV11-2,TRBJ2-7,-,-,CASSPEGRAYREQYF,TGTGCCAGCAGCCCGGAAGGGAGAGCCTATCGCGAGCAGTACTTC
TRBV11-3,TRBJ1-2,TRBD1,-,CASSPGTGAATF,TGTGCCAGCAGCCCAGGGACAGGGGCCGCCACCTTC
TRBV30,TRBJ1-1,-,few,CAWREQGNTEAFF,TGTGCCTGGAGGGAACAGGGGAACACTGAAGCTTTCTTT
TRBV2,TRBJ2-3,TRBD2,-,CASRWGLATTDTQYF,TGTGCCAGCAGATGGGGACTAGCGACCACAGATACGCAGTATTTT
TRBV19,TRBJ2-7,TRBD1,-,CATGQGRVDEQYF,TGTGCCACGGGACAGGGAAGGGTAGACGAGCAGTACTTC
TRBV2,TRBJ2-3,-,-,CASSRTASGTDTQYF,TGTGCCAGCAGTCGGACAGCATCTGGCACAGATACGCAGTATTTT
TRBV6-5,TRBJ2-2,TRBD1,-,CASSPPGTAGELFF,TGTGCCAGCAGCCCGCCCGGGACAGCCGGGGAGCTGTTTTTT
TRBV25-1,TRBJ2-3,-,-,CASSEYGGIRADTQYF,TGTGCCAGCAGTGAATATGGGGGCATCCGGGCAGATACGCAGTATTTT
TRBV6-5,TRBJ2-7,TRBD2,-,CASSRGGIEQYF,TGTGCCAGCAGTCGGGGGGGGATCGAGCAGTACTTC
TRBV7-9,TRBJ1-6,TRBD1,-,CASSSSPGGNSPLHF,TGTGCCAGCAGCTCCTCCCCAGGGGGCAATTCACCCCTCCACTTT
TRBV5-4,TRBJ1-2,-,-,CASSTLGGADYGYTF,TGTGCCAGCAGCACCCTGGGAGGGGCAGACTATGGCTACACCTTC
TRBV28,TRBJ2-1,TRBD2,-,CASHPGLASHEQFF,TGTGCCAGCCACCCGGGACTAGCATCTCATGAGCAGTTCTTC
TRBV9,TRBJ2-7,TRBD2,-,CASSVGASGGYEQYF,TGTGCCAGCAGCGTAGGGGCTAGCGGGGGCTACGAGCAGTACTTC
TRBV11-2,TRBJ2-2,TRBD1,-,CASSPLQGSNTGELFF,TGTGCCAGCAGCCCGTTACAGGGGTCGAACACCGGGGAGCTGTTTTTT
TRBV19,TRBJ2-7,TRBD2,-,CASSTPGGTSGFHSYEQYF,TGTGCCAGTAGTACCCCCGGGGGGACTAGCGGCTTCCACAGCTACGAGCAGTACTTC
TRBV19,TRBJ2-7,-,-,CASSPSASHWQYF,TGTGCCAGTAGTCCAAGCGCCTCGCATTGGCAGTACTTC
TRBV28,TRBJ2-3,TRBD2,-,CASSVASGGSTDTQYF,TGTGCCAGCAGCGTAGCTAGCGGAGGGAGCACAGATACGCAGTATTTT
TRBV5-5,TRBJ2-3,TRBD1,-,CASSFGQGADTQYF,TGTGCCAGCAGCTTCGGACAGGGCGCAGATACGCAGTATTTT
TRBV11-2,TRBJ1-2,TRBD1,-,CASSSRQGGVHGYTF,TGTGCCAGCAGCTCGCGACAGGGGGGAGTTCATGGCTACACCTTC
TRBV18,TRBJ2-3,-,-,CASSPTSTDTQYF,TGTGCCAGCTCACCAACTAGCACAGATACGCAGTATTTT
TRBV18,TRBJ2-2,TRBD2,-,CASSLSSGSPTGELFF,TGTGCCAGCTCCCTATCTAGCGGGAGTCCCACCGGGGAGCTGTTTTTT
TRBV5-4,TRBJ2-7,TRBD1,-,CASSMDRWSYEQYF,TGTGCCAGCAGCATGGACAGGTGGTCTTACGAGCAGTACTTC
TRBV6-1,TRBJ2-1,TRBD2,-,CAGGGLAGYDEQFF,TGTGCGGGAGGGGGACTAGCGGGATACGATGAGCAGTTCTTC
TRBV2,TRBJ2-1,TRBD1,once,CASSEKGAGPYNEQFF,TGTGCCAGCAGTGAGAAGGGGGCGGGTCCCTACAATGAGCAGTTCTTC
TRBV18,TRBJ2-7,TRBD1,-,CASSGQGLDEQYF,TGTGCCAGCTCGGGACAGGGACTCGACGAGCAGTACTTC
TRBV18,TRBJ1-1,-,-,CASSPQGSGEAFF,TGTGCCAGCTCACCACAGGGGTCGGGTGAAGCTTTCTTT
TRBV9,TRBJ2-1,-,-,CASSPDNNEQFF,TGTGCCAGCAGCCCTGACAACAATGAGCAGTTCTTC
TRBV6-5,TRBJ1-2,-,-,CASSYSGRVGEGYTF,TGTGCCAGCAGTTACAGTGGAAGGGTGGGAGAAGGCTACACCTTC
TRBV2,TRBJ2-1,TRBD1,-,CASSAIGTGGNEQFF,TGTGCCAGCAGTGCTATCGGGACAGGGGGTAATGAGCAGTTCTTC
TRBV4-1,TRBJ2-7,TRBD2,few,CASSTSGRTMYEQYF,TGCGCCAGCAGCACTAGCGGGAGAACGATGTACGAGCAGTACTTC
TRBV7-8,TRBJ1-1,-,once,CASSWAAGDAEAFF,TGTGCCAGCAGCTGGGCGGCGGGGGATGCTGAAGCTTTCTTT
TRBV6-4,TRBJ2-3,-,-,CASSASGTDTQYF,TGTGCCAGCAGTGCTAGCGGCACAGATACGCAGTATTTT